The rows below give T cell receptor beta chains drawn from one sample of a study of cytomegalovirus exposure and HLA in healthy donors. Measured with immunoSEQ multiplex PCR; TCRdb has only the in-frame clones, and not every one. This sample has around 110,000 clones, with 80% to 85% found just once. The specimen was PBMCs. Receptors were obtained from a woman in her thirties in good health and CMV-seronegative. The CDR3 runs from the conserved cysteine through the conserved F or W. D genes are given only for firm matches. Where a row states a size, it is once, few, many or the class of an expanded clone; other rows omit it.

J gene,clone size,D gene,V gene,CDR3 DNA,CDR3 protein
TRBJ2-7,.,.,TRBV5-4,TGTGCCAGCAGCTTGAGATCTAGCGTGTACTACGAGCAGTACTTC,CASSLRSSVYYEQYF
TRBJ2-1,.,TRBD2,TRBV28,TGTGCCAGCAGTGTTGAGTGGACTAGCGGGGGGAATGAGCAGTTCTTC,CASSVEWTSGGNEQFF
TRBJ2-7,.,TRBD1,TRBV28,TGTGCCAGCAGTCTACCCGGGACAGGGACCTACGAGCAGTACTTC,CASSLPGTGTYEQYF
TRBJ2-7,.,.,TRBV25-1,TGTGCCAGCAGTGAAGCATGGACAGCCGAGCAGTACTTC,CASSEAWTAEQYF
TRBJ2-7,few,.,TRBV4-3,TGCGCCAGCAGCCAAGAATCCAGGGGTGGCTACGAGCAGTACTTC,CASSQESRGGYEQYF
TRBJ1-1,.,.,TRBV19,TGTGCCAGTAGTATAATAGCAGATCCGAACACTGAAGCTTTCTTT,CASSIIADPNTEAFF
TRBJ2-7,.,TRBD2,TRBV6-1,TGTGCCAGCAGTGAGGCACTGACCGGGACTAGCGGGAGAGGGCAGTACTTC,CASSEALTGTSGRGQYF
TRBJ2-7,.,.,TRBV19,TGTGCCAGTAGTATCCATAGGAGCTCCTACGAGCAGTACTTC,CASSIHRSSYEQYF
TRBJ2-7,.,TRBD2,TRBV5-4,TGTGCCAGCAGCCCGGGGGGGATAGCGGGAGGCTACGAGCAGTACTTC,CASSPGGIAGGYEQYF
TRBJ2-7,.,.,TRBV19,TGTGCCAGTAGTATAGATTATAGCTCCTACGAGCAGTACTTC,CASSIDYSSYEQYF
TRBJ1-5,.,.,TRBV30,TGTGCCTGGAGTTCTGGGCAGGGGAAATATAGCAATCAGCCCCAGCATTTT,CAWSSGQGKYSNQPQHF
TRBJ2-3,many,.,TRBV6-4,TGTGCCAGCAGTGGCGGGAGCACAGATACGCAGTATTTT,CASSGGSTDTQYF
TRBJ2-5,.,TRBD1,TRBV29-1,TGCAGCGTCTACAGGGGAGAGACCCAGTACTTC,CSVYRGETQYF
TRBJ2-1,.,.,TRBV11-3,TGTGCCAGCAGCTTAAGGAGGGCTACTGAGCAGTTCTTC,CASSLRRATEQFF
TRBJ1-1,.,.,TRBV7-2,TGTGCCAGCAGGTCAAGTCGGGGGGGGACTGAAGCTTTCTTT,CASRSSRGGTEAFF
TRBJ2-6,.,TRBD2,TRBV9,TGTGCCAGCAGCGTAGTCGGCGGGGGCTCTGGGGCCAACGTCCTGACTTTC,CASSVVGGGSGANVLTF
TRBJ2-2,.,.,TRBV28,TGTGCCAGCAGTTTAATTGAGGGAATGGGCACCGGGGAGCTGTTTTTT,CASSLIEGMGTGELFF
TRBJ2-7,few,.,TRBV27,TGTGCCAGCAGTTTAAGGGACAACACCTACGAGCAGTACTTC,CASSLRDNTYEQYF
TRBJ2-5,.,TRBD2,TRBV5-4,TGTGCCAGCAGCTTGGGGGGACTAGCTGTTCCTGACCAAGAGACCCAGTACTTC,CASSLGGLAVPDQETQYF
TRBJ2-1,once,.,TRBV6-5,TGTGCCAGCAGTCACGCCGGGAATGAGCAGTTCTTC,CASSHAGNEQFF
TRBJ2-2,.,TRBD2,TRBV18,TGTGCCAGCTCACCAATCGTACTCCTAGCGGGAGGCACCGGGGAGCTGTTTTTT,CASSPIVLLAGGTGELFF
TRBJ2-6,.,.,TRBV7-3,TGTGCCAGCAGCCCTCAGGGGCGGGTAGACTCTGGGGCCAACGTCCTGACTTTC,CASSPQGRVDSGANVLTF
TRBJ2-1,.,.,TRBV2,TGTGCCAGCAGTGATCGCGCCACCGGTTATAATGAGCAGTTCTTC,CASSDRATGYNEQFF
TRBJ1-4,.,TRBD1,TRBV11-2,TGTGCCAGCACTCAGGGACAGCATAATGAAAAACTGTTTTTT,CASTQGQHNEKLFF
TRBJ1-2,few,.,TRBV19,TGTGCCAGTACCCCCAGGGGCTCCTATGGCTACACCTTC,CASTPRGSYGYTF
TRBJ1-1,.,TRBD1,TRBV6-5,TGTGCCAGCAGTCCGGGACAGGGGTCAAGGGCTGAAGCTTTCTTT,CASSPGQGSRAEAFF
TRBJ2-1,once,TRBD2,TRBV5-6,TGTGCCAGCAGCTTGGGACTAGCGGGAGTAAATGAGCAGTTCTTC,CASSLGLAGVNEQFF
TRBJ2-2,once,TRBD2,TRBV7-2,TGTGCCAGCAGCTTAATAGGCCTAGCGGGCGCGAACACCGGGGAGCTGTTTTTT,CASSLIGLAGANTGELFF
TRBJ2-7,.,TRBD2,TRBV18,TGTGCCAGCTCACCACTGCTAGCGGGGTCCTACGAGCAGTACTTC,CASSPLLAGSYEQYF
TRBJ1-4,.,TRBD1,TRBV4-1,TGCGCCAGCAGCCAGGGGACAGGGGATGAAAAACTGTTTTTT,CASSQGTGDEKLFF
TRBJ1-3,once,.,TRBV27,TGTGCCAGCAGGGACACCAGCTCTGGAAACACCATATATTTT,CASRDTSSGNTIYF
TRBJ2-3,.,.,TRBV9,TGTGCCAGCAGCGTAGTTGGATCAGGGATTGATACGCAGTATTTT,CASSVVGSGIDTQYF
TRBJ2-1,.,TRBD2,TRBV27,TGTGCCAGCAGGGGGGGACTAGCAACTTACAATGAGCAGTTCTTC,CASRGGLATYNEQFF
TRBJ2-7,.,.,TRBV9,TGTGCCAGCAACGCCCGGGAGCCCCCCTACGAGCAGTACTTC,CASNAREPPYEQYF
TRBJ2-5,.,.,TRBV27,TGTGCCAGCAGGCAGGGTTCGGGGACCCAGTACTTC,CASRQGSGTQYF
TRBJ1-2,.,TRBD1,TRBV7-2,TGTGCCAGCAGCCCGACAGGGGACTTTGGCTACACCTTC,CASSPTGDFGYTF
TRBJ2-1,.,TRBD2,TRBV7-2,TGTGCCAGCAGGACGGGACTACCGACGAACAATGAGCAGTTCTTC,CASRTGLPTNNEQFF
TRBJ1-3,.,.,TRBV9,TGTGCCAGCAGCGTAGATTCCAGAAACACCATATATTTT,CASSVDSRNTIYF
TRBJ2-7,.,.,TRBV6-1,TGTGCCAGCAGCCCGGGACAAACCTACGAGCAGTACTTC,CASSPGQTYEQYF
TRBJ2-3,.,TRBD2,TRBV13,TGTGCCAGCAGCTTACCCTCACTAGCGTCCACAGATACGCAGTATTTT,CASSLPSLASTDTQYF
TRBJ2-2,few,TRBD1,TRBV18,TGTGCCAGCTCACAAATCCCGGGACAGGCCTCGAACACCGGGGAGCTGTTTTTT,CASSQIPGQASNTGELFF
TRBJ2-2,.,TRBD2,TRBV4-3,TGCGCCAGCAGCCAATCCCAAGCGGGAGTTCTGAACACCGGGGAGCTGTTTTTT,CASSQSQAGVLNTGELFF
TRBJ1-1,.,TRBD1,TRBV10-2,TGCGCCAGCAGTGTTCCGGGACAGCAAGCTTTCTTT,CASSVPGQQAFF
TRBJ2-2,.,TRBD2,TRBV18,TGTGCCAGCTCACCACAAAGGGGCGCTGCGGGAGGGCCCCTGAGCACCGGGGAGCTGTTTTTT,CASSPQRGAAGGPLSTGELFF
TRBJ2-7,.,.,TRBV7-9,TGTGCCAGCAGCGCCGACAGCGAGCAGTACTTC,CASSADSEQYF
TRBJ2-1,.,TRBD2,TRBV7-9,TGTGCCAGCAGGTCCGGGACTAGCGCGACAAGCTCCTACAATGAGCAGTTCTTC,CASRSGTSATSSYNEQFF
TRBJ1-2,.,.,TRBV30,TGTGCCTGCCAGGAGGACTATGGCTACACCTTC,CACQEDYGYTF
TRBJ2-1,.,TRBD2,TRBV5-1,TGCGCCAGCAGCTTGGGTCTAGCGGGAGACAATGAGCAGTTCTTC,CASSLGLAGDNEQFF
TRBJ2-1,once,.,TRBV18,TGTGCCAGCTCAGCAGGACAGTCCGCTTCCTACAATGAGCAGTTCTTC,CASSAGQSASYNEQFF
TRBJ2-5,.,.,TRBV10-3,TGTGCCATCAGTGAAGTGGCGGGTAGTCAAGAGACCCAGTACTTC,CAISEVAGSQETQYF
TRBJ1-4,once,TRBD1,TRBV7-9,TGTGCCAGCAGCTCCAACCGGGACAGGGGCGAAAAACTGTTTTTT,CASSSNRDRGEKLFF
TRBJ2-1,.,.,TRBV4-1,TGCGCCAGCAGCCATGGTAGCGGCACGGAGCAGTTCTTC,CASSHGSGTEQFF
TRBJ2-1,.,.,TRBV9,TGTGCCAGCAGCTTCGGAGATGAGCAGTTCTTC,CASSFGDEQFF
TRBJ1-5,once,TRBD1,TRBV6-1,TGTGCCAGCAGTGAACGCAACAGGGGGATTCAGCCCCAGCATTTT,CASSERNRGIQPQHF
TRBJ2-7,.,TRBD1,TRBV5-1,TGCGCCAGCAGGGAGGGACAGGGCAGTTTCCACGAGCAGTACTTC,CASREGQGSFHEQYF
TRBJ2-3,.,TRBD2,TRBV4-2,TGTGCCAGCAGCCAAGAAGCTAGCGGGAGGGCAGATACGCAGTATTTT,CASSQEASGRADTQYF
TRBJ1-2,.,TRBD1,TRBV19,TGTGCCAGTAGTCATGGACAGGGCGGTGGCTACACCTTC,CASSHGQGGGYTF
TRBJ1-3,.,.,TRBV6-5,TGTGCCAGCAGTTACTTACAGGGTGGGGACACCATATATTTT,CASSYLQGGDTIYF
TRBJ1-1,.,.,TRBV6-5,TGTGCCAGCAGGGCAGCGACAGTGAACACTGAAGCTTTCTTT,CASRAATVNTEAFF